The clone carrying this TCR beta chain has just one count. CDR3 length equals 15 residues. Deletions cut 8 bases from V and 0 bases from J, with 17 bases between. Germline loops: CDR1 MDHEN, CDR2 SYDVKM. Measured with immunoSEQ multiplex PCR; TCRdb has only the in-frame clones, and not every one. This sample carries 55,000 to 70,000 clones, 80% to 95% of them seen once, and the ten largest clones take 2.9%. This specimen belongs to a study of T cells after somatic rescue of genetic block. The chain links TRBV28 to TRBJ2-7, with D tentatively TRBD1 or TRBD2 (6 bases each). What was sequenced was peripheral blood mononuclear cells (PBMCs). The TCR comes from a man aged 35 to 55. CDR3 nucleotide sequence: TGTGCCAGCCGTATGGGAGGACAGAGCTCCTACGAGCAGTACTTC. Translating gives CASRMGGQSSYEQYF.